The 17 T cell receptor beta chains reported below all come from one sample, sequenced in a study of technical replicates of blood from a handful of donors. Generated by immunoSEQ multiplex PCR, the TCRdb table keeps only in-frame clones and is missing some. This sample yields about 88,000 clones, of which 95% are seen a single time; 0.34% belongs to the top ten. Sequencing was performed on T cells isolated from PBMCs. Source of these receptors: a human donor in good health.

CDR3 loop: CATSRDGMGGEAQYF. The CDR3 coding sequence is TGTGCCACCAGCAGAGATGGAATGGGTGGGGAGGCTCAGTACTTC. The rearrangement joins TRBV15 to TRBJ2-4; the D gene is possibly TRBD2 (6 bases). Per germline, CDR1 LNHNV and CDR2 YYDKDF (reference sequence). This CDR3 region has 15 residues. Trimming removed 0 bases at V and 12 bases at J, with 18 bases between.

This sequence joins TRBV14 and TRBJ1-3; D gene unclear. This CDR3 is built from 17 residues. V was pared by 1 base and J by 0 bases, with 13 bases between. Germline-derived CDR1 and CDR2 are SGHDN and FVKESK. The CDR3 reads CASSQAIRVSSGNTIYF. In DNA, the CDR3 is TGTGCCAGCAGCCAAGCTATTCGGGTGAGCTCTGGAAACACCATATATTTT.

The rearrangement links TRBV25-1 to TRBJ2-1, with a tentative D call TRBD1 (6 bases). Germline V lookup: CDR1 MGHDK, CDR2 SYGVNS. V dropped 4 bases and J dropped 2 bases, with 15 bases sitting between them. The CDR3 sequence is 16 residues long. The CDR3 loop is CASSGGRTVPYNEQFF. In nucleotides, the CDR3 is TGTGCCAGCAGTGGGGGCAGGACAGTTCCCTACAATGAGCAGTTCTTC.

Only one count was recorded for this clone. The chain recombines TRBV27 with TRBJ2-5, with 7 positions matching TRBD1. CDR1 and CDR2 from the germline V gene are MNHEY and SMNVEV (reference sequence). The CDR3 totals 16 residues. The V gene end was trimmed by 4 bases and the J gene end by 1 base; junction bases not matched to a gene: 9. The CDR3 is CASSSVRGTAQETQYF. CDR3 in DNA: TGTGCCAGCAGTTCCGTAAGAGGGACAGCCCAAGAGACCCAGTACTTC.

The chain joins TRBV7-9 to TRBJ2-7; 11 bases line up with TRBD1. Germline CDR1 is SEHNR and CDR2 is FQNEAQ (reference sequence). V shed 3 bases, J shed 7 bases, and the junction held 2 bases outside the gene matches. This CDR3 spans 13 amino acids. The CDR3 DNA reads as TGTGCCAGCAGCTTGGGACAGGGGGGAGAGCAGTACTTC. Protein: CASSLGQGGEQYF.

The rearrangement links TRBV7-9 to TRBJ2-5; 11 nucleotides match TRBD2. The V segment lost 4 bases and the J segment 5 bases; nucleotides outside the gene matches: 3. The CDR3 is made up of 14 amino acids. The V gene's germline CDR1 is SEHNR and CDR2 FQNEAQ (reference sequence). The CDR3 here is CASSSGTSGETQYF. Here the CDR3 DNA reads TGTGCCAGCAGCTCAGGGACTAGCGGTGAGACCCAGTACTTC. The full variable domain, in which reference TRBV7-9 and TRBJ2-5 provide the parts outside the CDR3, is DTGVSQNPRHKITKRGQNVTFRCDPISEHNRLYWYRQTLGQGPEFLTYFQNEAQLEKSRLLSDRFSAERPKGSFSTLEIQRTEQGDSAMYLCASSSGTSGETQYFGPGTRLLVL.

V gene TRBV6-1 combines with J gene TRBJ1-4, with D uncertain. This CDR3 has 14 residues. V lost 8 bases and J 8 bases, leaving 18 bases between the germline ends. Germline CDR1 reads MNHNS; CDR2 reads SASEGT. CDR3 amino acids: CASETWAYREKLFF. The CDR3 nucleotides read TGTGCCAGCGAAACCTGGGCATACCGGGAAAAACTGTTTTTT.

This sequence joins TRBV7-2 and TRBJ2-5, with D perhaps matching TRBD2 (6 bases). Trimming removed 3 bases at V and 5 bases at J, with 13 bases between. Germline lookup yields CDR1 SGHTA and CDR2 FQGNSA. There are 14 residues in the CDR3. The CDR3 loop reads CASSLGLPGETQYF. As DNA, the CDR3 is TGTGCCAGCAGCTTGGGACTCCCCGGGGAGACCCAGTACTTC.

The chain employs TRBV18 and TRBJ2-7; TRBD1 aligns across 7 bases. The CDR3 covers 15 residues. J lost 5 bases, V lost 8 bases, and 15 bases had no gene match. In germline, CDR1 is KGHSH, CDR2 LQKENI. CDR3 protein: CASALPGQITHEQYF. Here the CDR3 DNA reads TGTGCCAGCGCCCTACCGGGACAGATTACCCACGAGCAGTACTTC.

The genes are TRBV7-2 and TRBJ2-7; D not certain. Germline CDR1 and CDR2: SGHTA and FQGNSA. V was cut by 6 bases and J by 7 bases, with 13 bases left in between. The CDR3 extends over 12 amino acids. CDR3 bases: TGTGCCAGCAGTCCGACTTCTCCGGAGCAGTACTTC. Protein sequence: CASSPTSPEQYF. Drawing the rest from reference TRBV7-2 and TRBJ2-7, the complete variable domain is GAGVSQSPSNKVTEKGKDVELRCDPISGHTALYWYRQSLGQGLEFLIYFQGNSAPDKSGLPSDRFSAERTGGSVSTLTIQRTQQEDSAVYLCASSPTSPEQYFGPGTRLTVT.

The chain combines TRBV28 with TRBJ2-7, with TRBD1 matching 9 bases. The CDR3 spans 15 residues. Germline lookup yields CDR1 MDHEN and CDR2 SYDVKM. Unmatched junction bases numbered 9, after V lost 7 bases and J lost 2 bases. In nucleotides, the CDR3 is TGTGCCAGCATAAGCGGGACAGGGTTTCCCTACGAGCAGTACTTC. As protein: CASISGTGFPYEQYF.

This clone has a single count. The chain couples TRBV19 to TRBJ2-3; the D is unclear. The CDR3 runs to 12 residues. Germline V CDR1 and CDR2: LNHDA, SQIVND (reference sequence). V dropped 5 bases and J dropped 7 bases, with 10 bases sitting between them. In DNA form, the CDR3 reads TGTGCCAGTAGTCCCTGGCCAAATACGCAGTATTTT. Translating it yields CASSPWPNTQYF.

J is TRBJ1-5 and V is TRBV6-5; perhaps TRBD1 as D (5 bases). The CDR3 covers 12 residues. Between the trimmed V and J ends, which lost 6 bases and 2 bases, there was a span of 5 bases. The germline V gene has CDR1 MNHEY and CDR2 SVGAGI. The CDR3 loop is CASRQGNQPQHF. CDR3 nucleotide sequence: TGTGCCAGCAGACAGGGCAATCAGCCCCAGCATTTT.

This rearrangement joins TRBV6-4 to TRBJ2-1; tentative D call: TRBD2 (6 bases). This CDR3 contains 15 residues. Germline loops: CDR1 MRHNA, CDR2 SNTAGT. The V end was cut by 3 bases, the J end by 0 bases, with 9 bases between. CDR3 sequence: CASSEEGSSYNEQFF. The CDR3 DNA reads TGTGCCAGCAGTGAGGAGGGAAGCTCCTACAATGAGCAGTTCTTC.

The rearrangement links TRBV7-9 to TRBJ2-7; no clear D gene. Trimming left V 1 base short and J 5 bases short, with 15 bases between. In germline, CDR1 is SEHNR, CDR2 FQNEAQ (reference sequence). This CDR3 spans 15 amino acids. The CDR3 nucleotides are TGTGCCAGCAGCTTAGGAGGAGTTAAGATAAACGAGCAGTACTTC. Translating gives CASSLGGVKINEQYF.

This clone has only one observation. CDR3 amino acids: CASSPQPRTSGMANEQFF. The CDR3 DNA reads as TGCGCCAGCAGCCCGCAACCGAGGACTAGCGGGATGGCAAATGAGCAGTTCTTC. The rearrangement links TRBV4-3 to TRBJ2-1; 12 positions agree with TRBD2. Losses at the gene ends were 4 bases for V and 7 bases for J; bases not matched to a gene: 14. The CDR3 consists of 18 residues. Germline V gene data show CDR1 as LGHNA and CDR2 as YSLEER.

CDR3 region: CASSLVRGSYNEQFF. DNA for the CDR3: TGTGCCAGCAGCTTAGTCCGGGGGTCCTACAATGAGCAGTTCTTC. V usage is TRBV7-9 and J usage is TRBJ2-1, with D perhaps matching TRBD2 (6 bases). Trimming shortened V by 1 base and J by 1 base, and 8 bases separated the two germline ends. The CDR3 has 15 residues. Germline loops: CDR1 SEHNR, CDR2 FQNEAQ (reference sequence).